The next 26 T cell receptor beta chains were all read from a single sample in a study of T cells in Graves' hyperthyroidism and ophthalmopathy. Researchers amplified the TCR beta CDR3 regions from RNA transcripts. An initial round of RT-PCR targeting the TCR CDR3 relied on the HTBI primer set. Each CDR3 protein gets one entry after TCRdb re-called the multiplex PCR reads with MiXCR. The sample lists 200,000 to 250,000 distinct CDR3 sequences, less than 20% seen once, with about 29% in the top ten. The sequencing input was blood. The receptor source for this set is a woman aged 18-29 years with Graves' ophthalmopathy.

With regard to this clonotype: The junction departs from germline at one end; a sequencing error may be responsible. The V call is TRBV7-2, the J call TRBJ2-2, with D tentatively TRBD1 (5 bases). The CDR3 has 15 residues. Germline-derived CDR1 and CDR2 are SGHTA and FQGNSA. The CDR3 spells CASRLGDIVTGELFF. In DNA form, the CDR3 reads TGTGCCAGCAGGTTAGGGGATATAGTAACCGGGGAGCTGTTTTTT.

The table lists this clonotype with many counts. This chain joins TRBV3-1 and TRBJ1-3; tentatively, D is TRBD1 (5 bases). CDR3 size: 15 residues. V was pared by 1 base and J by 4 bases, with 11 bases between. Germline CDR1 LGHDT, CDR2 YNNKEL (reference sequence). This CDR3 reads CASSQVQGSGNTIYF. The CDR3 DNA sequence: TGTGCCAGCAGCCAAGTGCAGGGCTCAGGAAACACCATATATTTT.

This clonotype was seen ten or more times. The chain has TRBV2 and TRBJ2-7; 12 nucleotides agree with TRBD2. The CDR3 runs 17 residues. Germline CDR1 is SNHLY and CDR2 is FYNNEI. V lost 6 bases and J lost 3; bases outside the gene matches: 12. The CDR3 spells CASRGTSGQSPLYEQYF. CDR3 nucleotides: TGTGCCAGCAGGGGGACTAGCGGGCAGAGTCCCCTCTACGAGCAGTACTTC.

Many counts were recorded for this clonotype. V gene TRBV7-9 combines with J gene TRBJ2-1, with 11 nucleotides matching TRBD2. Per the germline V gene, CDR1 is SEHNR and CDR2 is FQNEAQ (reference sequence). V shed 3 bases, J shed 8 bases, and the junction held 15 bases outside the gene matches. The CDR3 is 18 residues long. For the CDR3, the DNA is TGTGCCAGCAGCTTCTCAAGTCGCGGACTAGCGGGTGGGGATGAGCAGTTCTTC. This gives the protein CASSFSSRGLAGGDEQFF.

The rearrangement joins TRBV9 to TRBJ2-7; a weak D match, TRBD1 (6 bases). Germline V lookup: CDR1 SGDLS, CDR2 YYNGEE. V lost 0 bases and J 6 bases, leaving 13 bases between the germline ends. CDR3 length: 14 residues. CDR3 region: CASSVEQGFGEQYF. The CDR3 DNA reads TGTGCCAGCAGCGTAGAACAGGGCTTTGGCGAGCAGTACTTC. The complete variable domain, with remaining parts taken from reference TRBV9 and TRBJ2-7, reads DSGVTQTPKHLITATGQRVTLRCSPRSGDLSVYWYQQSLDQGLQFLIQYYNGEERAKGNILERFSAQQFPDLHSELNLSSLELGDSALYFCASSVEQGFGEQYFGPGTRLTVT.

This chain links TRBV5-6 with TRBJ1-2; tentative D call: TRBD1 (5 bases). This CDR3 has 14 amino acids. With 5 bases removed from V and 5 bases from J, the gap between germline ends came to 16 bases. The germline CDR1 and CDR2 sequences are SGHDT and YYEEEE. The CDR3 DNA is TGTGCCAGCAGAGGGGTCTCAGCGGGGTATGGCTACACCTTC. As protein: CASRGVSAGYGYTF.

With regard to this clonotype: One junction end does not reproduce the germline sequence, and a read error may be involved. The V gene is TRBV7-2, the J gene TRBJ1-2; TRBD1 is a possible D gene (6 bases). Per germline, CDR1 SGHTA and CDR2 FQGNSA. The CDR3 is 15 residues long. The CDR3 is CASSLGGGIPYGYTF. In DNA, the CDR3 is TGTGCCAGCAGTTTAGGAGGGGGTATCCCCTATGGCTACACCTTC.

The rearrangement uses TRBV19 and TRBJ1-1; D remains unclear. This CDR3 is built from 14 residues. CDR1 and CDR2 (germline): LNHDA, SQIVND (reference sequence). V lost 5 bases and J 3 bases, leaving 13 bases between the germline ends. As DNA, the CDR3 is TGTGCCAGTAGTTACCAGGTGGGTGACACTGAAGCTTTCTTT. It is translated as CASSYQVGDTEAFF.

This chain connects TRBV27 to TRBJ1-1; D unresolved. V lost 3 bases, J lost 1 base, and 9 bases lay in between. Germline values: CDR1 MNHEY, CDR2 SMNVEV (reference sequence). This CDR3 has 14 residues. The CDR3 sequence is CASSLGDKNTEAFF. CDR3 DNA: TGTGCCAGCAGTTTGGGCGACAAGAACACTGAAGCTTTCTTT.

This clonotype was counted many times. The chain has TRBV28 and TRBJ2-3, with 10 positions matching TRBD2. The CDR3 has 16 residues. The V gene end was trimmed by 3 bases and the J gene end by 2 bases; junction bases not matched to a gene: 5. CDR1 and CDR2 from the germline V gene are MDHEN and SYDVKM. CDR3 amino acids: CASSFLLAGATDTQYF. In DNA, the CDR3 is TGTGCCAGCAGTTTTTTGCTAGCGGGGGCCACAGATACGCAGTATTTT.

This clonotype occurred many times. V gene TRBV28 combines with J gene TRBJ2-7; 9 bases are shared with TRBD1. The V gene's germline CDR1 is MDHEN and CDR2 SYDVKM. This CDR3 is built from 14 residues. V dropped 6 bases and J dropped 5; count of bases not matched to a gene: 8. As DNA, the CDR3 is TGTGCCAGCAGCCGCCCGGACAGGGGTAACGAGCAGTACTTC. Translation gives CASSRPDRGNEQYF.

This clonotype was observed at least ten times. This chain uses TRBV7-2 with TRBJ1-1; D remains unclear. CDR1 is SGHTA and CDR2 is FQGNSA in the germline V gene. This CDR3 has 12 amino acids. Trimming took off 2 bases at V and 11 bases at J, with 12 bases between the two ends. The CDR3 sequence is CASSLSRMYAFF. DNA for the CDR3: TGTGCCAGCAGCTTAAGCAGGATGTACGCTTTCTTT.

The table lists this clonotype with many counts. CDR3 bases: TGTGCCAGCAGCCAAGACATGGCTAGCGGGAGGTACACCGGGGAGCTGTTTTTT. This codes for CASSQDMASGRYTGELFF. This sequence joins TRBV3-1 and TRBJ2-2, with 11 positions matching TRBD2. This CDR3 is built from 18 residues. Germline V lookup: CDR1 LGHDT, CDR2 YNNKEL (reference sequence). Trimming removed 0 bases from V and 3 bases from J; junction bases left unmatched: 6.

There are many counts of this clonotype. The gene calls are TRBV19 and TRBJ2-7, with 8 bases matching TRBD1. CDR1 and CDR2 (germline): LNHDA, SQIVND (reference sequence). This CDR3 is 15 amino acids long. The V segment lost 9 bases and the J segment 2 bases; nucleotides outside the gene matches: 12. CDR3 residues: CASRTGIGLTYEQYF. The CDR3 coding sequence is TGTGCCAGCAGGACAGGGATAGGCCTTACCTACGAGCAGTACTTC. The whole variable domain, filled in from reference TRBV19 and TRBJ2-7, reads DGGITQSPKYLFRKEGQNVTLSCEQNLNHDAMYWYRQDPGQGLRLIYYSQIVNDFQKGDIAEGYSVSREKKESFPLTVTSAQKNPTAFYLCASRTGIGLTYEQYFGPGTRLTVT.

This clonotype came up a few times. The V gene is TRBV28, the J gene TRBJ2-3; 11 bases map to TRBD2. This CDR3 has 18 amino acids. Germline V gene lookup returns CDR1 MDHEN and CDR2 SYDVKM. J lost 0 bases, V lost 7 bases, and 12 bases had no gene match. CDR3 protein: CASKGTSGSRPSTDTQYF. DNA for the CDR3: TGTGCCAGCAAGGGGACTAGCGGAAGCCGCCCTAGCACAGATACGCAGTATTTT.

CDR3 in amino acids: CASSRHPDRADTEAFF. The CDR3 DNA follows: TGTGCCAGCAGCCGCCACCCGGACAGGGCGGACACTGAAGCTTTCTTT. V gene TRBV11-2 combines with J gene TRBJ1-1, with 8 positions matching TRBD1. The J segment lost 3 bases and the V segment lost 5 bases, leaving 11 bases of the junction unmatched. Germline assignment: CDR1 SGHAT and CDR2 FQNNGV. This CDR3 is built from 16 residues.

A few counts support this clonotype. The V gene is TRBV19, the J gene TRBJ2-3, with 8 bases identical to TRBD2. The germline V gene has CDR1 LNHDA and CDR2 SQIVND (reference sequence). This CDR3 spans 18 amino acids. Trimming removed 5 bases from V and 0 bases from J; junction bases left unmatched: 13. CDR3 nucleotide sequence: TGTGCCAGTAGTTTCGACCAACCTCAGCGGGGGAGCACAGATACGCAGTATTTT. This translates into CASSFDQPQRGSTDTQYF. Full variable domain (rest looked up from reference TRBV19 and TRBJ2-3): DGGITQSPKYLFRKEGQNVTLSCEQNLNHDAMYWYRQDPGQGLRLIYYSQIVNDFQKGDIAEGYSVSREKKESFPLTVTSAQKNPTAFYLCASSFDQPQRGSTDTQYFGPGTRLTVL.

This clonotype was recorded at least ten times. The chain carries TRBV27 and TRBJ2-7, with unresolved D. Germline assignment: CDR1 MNHEY and CDR2 SMNVEV (reference sequence). The CDR3 sequence is 13 residues long. V was pared by 6 bases and J by 6 bases, with 15 bases between. CDR3 in amino acids: CASSLWVDGEQYF. The CDR3 DNA is TGTGCCAGCAGCCTATGGGTCGACGGCGAGCAGTACTTC.

This clonotype showed up just once. The chain recombines TRBV29-1 with TRBJ2-7; 11 bases line up with TRBD2. CDR3 size: 16 residues. Germline CDR1 SQVTM, CDR2 ANQGSEA. With V trimmed by 6 bases and J by 4 bases, 14 bases remained unmatched. The CDR3 coding sequence is TGCAGCGTCTCCTACCCCGGGACTAGCGGCCCGTACGAGCAGTACTTC. As protein: CSVSYPGTSGPYEQYF.

This clonotype has at least ten counts. The rearrangement joins TRBV7-9 to TRBJ2-3, with 8 bases lining up with TRBD2. Unmatched junction bases numbered 12, after V lost 5 bases and J lost 5 bases. This CDR3 is built from 16 residues. Germline V gene lookup returns CDR1 SEHNR and CDR2 FQNEAQ (reference sequence). The CDR3: CASSPRATAGEDTQYF. CDR3 sequence (DNA): TGTGCCAGCAGCCCGCGAGCGACAGCGGGAGAAGATACGCAGTATTTT. The variable domain in full, completed from reference TRBV7-9 and TRBJ2-3, reads DTGVSQNPRHKITKRGQNVTFRCDPISEHNRLYWYRQTLGQGPEFLTYFQNEAQLEKSRLLSDRFSAERPKGSFSTLEIQRTEQGDSAMYLCASSPRATAGEDTQYFGPGTRLTVL.

The CDR3 nucleotides read TGTGCCAGTAGTATTAACGGGGGGGCCGGGGAGACCCAGTACTTC. Translation gives CASSINGGAGETQYF. The chain has TRBV19 and TRBJ2-5; 8 bases align to TRBD2. The length of the CDR3 is 15 residues. V shed 3 bases and J 5 bases; nucleotides not matched to a gene: 8. Per the germline V gene, CDR1 is LNHDA and CDR2 is SQIVND (reference sequence).

This clonotype was counted ten times or more. This chain joins TRBV27 and TRBJ1-2, with D possibly being TRBD1 (6 bases). The CDR3 has 13 amino acids. The V gene lost 5 bases and the J gene lost 5 bases, with 12 bases spanning the gap. Germline CDR1 is MNHEY and CDR2 is SMNVEV (reference sequence). The CDR3 spells CASSQAGAYGYTF. The CDR3 DNA follows: TGTGCCAGCAGTCAGGCAGGGGCGTATGGCTACACCTTC.

This clonotype has ten or more counts. A read error may produce the germline difference seen at one junction end. The V and J genes are TRBV18 and TRBJ2-5; no definite D call. The CDR3 spans 14 residues. CDR1 is KGHSH and CDR2 is LQKENI in the germline V gene. The DNA of the CDR3 is TGTGCCAGCTCACCACCTGGTGCCCAACAGACCCAGTACTTC. Its translation: CASSPPGAQQTQYF.

This clonotype occurred many times. The V and J genes are TRBV15 and TRBJ2-1, with 13 nucleotides matching TRBD2. Germline assignment: CDR1 LNHNV and CDR2 YYDKDF (reference sequence). Unmatched junction bases numbered 5, after V lost 3 bases and J lost 6 bases. There are 16 residues in the CDR3. CDR3 coding DNA: TGTGCCACCAGCAGGTACACTAGCGGGAGGGCCAATGAGCAGTTCTTC. Encoded protein: CATSRYTSGRANEQFF. Together with reference TRBV15 and TRBJ2-1, the CDR3 gives the full variable domain: DAMVIQNPRYQVTQFGKPVTLSCSQTLNHNVMYWYQQKSSQAPKLLFHYYDKDFNNEADTPDNFQSRRPNTSFCFLDIRSPGLGDTAMYLCATSRYTSGRANEQFFGPGTRLTVL.

In its sample, this clonotype was seen many times. This chain joins TRBV12-3 or TRBV12-4 and TRBJ1-1; possibly TRBD1 for D (5 bases). V was clipped by 1 base and J by 0 bases, with 12 bases between them. This CDR3 contains 16 residues. The CDR3 nucleotides are TGTGCCAGCAGTTTAGGGCTCCAGGGCATGAACACTGAAGCTTTCTTT. Protein: CASSLGLQGMNTEAFF.

In this sample, this clonotype turned up many times. The chain recombines TRBV5-5 with TRBJ2-5; 8 bases map to TRBD1. The CDR3 has 17 residues. Losses at the gene ends were 4 bases for V and 5 bases for J; bases not matched to a gene: 16. The germline V gene encodes CDR1 SGHKS and CDR2 YYEKEE (reference sequence). The CDR3 loop reads CASSRLLDRGLGETQYF. CDR3 bases: TGTGCCAGCAGCCGACTCCTTGACAGGGGACTTGGGGAGACCCAGTACTTC. The full variable domain, its missing parts supplied by reference TRBV5-5 and TRBJ2-5, is DAGVTQSPTHLIKTRGQQVTLRCSPISGHKSVSWYQQVLGQGPQFIFQYYEKEERGRGNFPDRFSARQFPNYSSELNVNALLLGDSALYLCASSRLLDRGLGETQYFGPGTRLLVL.